This T cell receptor beta chain was profiled in a study of response to subunit inactivated influenza vaccine. V dropped 4 bases and J dropped 5 bases, with 11 bases sitting between them. Germline-derived CDR1 and CDR2 are LNHDA and SQIVND (reference sequence). The CDR3 is made up of 13 amino acids. A few counts support this clonotype. Its antigen is undetermined. TCRdb reprocessed the RT-PCR reads via MiXCR and lists one record per CDR3 protein. The sample shows about 480,000 distinct CDR3 sequences, 11% of them seen only once. Broader study findings: It was the authors' suggestion that each seasonal influenza vaccination recruits few new T cells.

This receptor was obtained from a man in his forties or fifties who received an inactivated influenza vaccine. The chain links TRBV19 to TRBJ2-5; weak D call: TRBD1 (6 bases). The input for sequencing was PBMCs from blood, taken 40 to 50 days after vaccination. The CDR3 DNA sequence: TGTGCCAGTAGTAAACAGGGTGCGGAGACCCAGTACTTC. Translated, it gives CASSKQGAETQYF.